This T cell receptor (beta chain) originates from a study of blood T cell repertoires in COVID-19. Study details: Samples of COVID-19 (acute and convalescent) were obtained from the United States, Italy and Spain. The analysed material was cDNA or gDNA that came from T cells, B-cell-depleted T cells, or PBMCs.

V lost 1 base and J lost 0; bases outside the gene matches: 2. Germline lookup yields CDR1 SGHTA and CDR2 FQGNSA. CDR3 length equals 17 residues. As originally analysed: Amplification of reference gene primers was used by the study to estimate nucleated cell counts. Using immunoSEQ multiplex PCR, the repertoire was profiled, and TCRdb retains in-frame clones only, with some absent. V, J and clone size reflect that table, while D and trimming were determined from the DNA. The data contain about 140,000 clones, about 79% of them singletons. The chain links TRBV7-2 to TRBJ1-4; 10 bases map to TRBD1. Sequenced: peripheral blood. The TCR sequence derives from a man aged 55-75 years with active or convalescent COVID-19. The CDR3 nucleotides are TGTGCCAGCAGCTTAGTAGGACAGGGGGCAACTAATGAAAAACTGTTTTTT. Its protein product is CASSLVGQGATNEKLFF.